The clone carrying this T cell receptor beta chain appeared many times. Its antigen is currently unknown. Quantitative 5'-RACE was performed with molecular barcodes, and it yielded the TCR beta libraries. TCRdb re-called the 5' RACE reads with MiXCR, one entry per CDR3 protein. The table has about 160,000 distinct CDR3 sequences, approximately 16% seen once. The data were taken from a study of CD8 T cells in ankylosing spondylitis. Germline assignment: CDR1 WNHNN and CDR2 SYGVQD (reference sequence). The V segment lost 8 bases and the J segment 5 bases; nucleotides outside the gene matches: 6. There are 12 residues in the CDR3. Notes on the study in general: There was reportedly significant enrichment of clones that were disease-linked in matched ankylosing spondylitis synovial fluid.

The sequenced sample was blood, either unsorted or a sorted T cell fraction (not recorded which). The gene calls are TRBV10-1 and TRBJ2-7; 7 bases agree with TRBD1. This TCR was recovered from a male donor with ankylosing spondylitis or in good health (not recorded which). CDR3 sequence: CASGGQFNEQYF. The DNA for the CDR3 is TGCGCCAGCGGGGGACAGTTCAACGAGCAGTACTTC.